A selection of T cell receptor beta chains follows, all from one sample in a study of response to subunit inactivated influenza vaccine. In TCRdb, the RT-PCR reads were re-called with MiXCR into one record per CDR3 protein. The data contain about 780,000 distinct CDR3 sequences, approximately 18% of them singletons. Sequenced material: PBMCs from blood, taken approximately 5 days after vaccination. These receptors originate from a man in his fifties who received an inactivated influenza vaccine. The CDR3 runs from the conserved cysteine through the conserved F or W. Fields, in order: D gene, J gene, clone size, V gene, CDR3 DNA, CDR3 protein. A D gene is named only where the DNA matches it firmly. Size values are once, few and many counts, or a class for expanded clones, and some rows have none.

-,TRBJ2-7,-,TRBV20-1,TGCAGTGCTAGAAGGGTCCTACTAGAGCAACCCACCTACGAGCAGTACTTC,CSARRVLLEQPTYEQYF
-,TRBJ1-6,-,TRBV5-1,TGCGCCAGCAGCTTGGAAACTTGGACAGACTATAATTCACCCCTCCACTTT,CASSLETWTDYNSPLHF
TRBD2,TRBJ2-5,few,TRBV5-1,TGCGCCAGCAGCCACACTAGCGCCCAAGAGACCCAGTACTTC,CASSHTSAQETQYF
-,TRBJ2-1,few,TRBV6-2/TRBV6-3,TGTGCCAGCAGTCCATTTAAGGGCTCGCAGTTCTTC,CASSPFKGSQFF
-,TRBJ2-1,-,TRBV7-7,TGTGCTAGCAGCACCGGACAGAAGAGTGAGCAGTTCTTC,CASSTGQKSEQFF
-,TRBJ1-5,many,TRBV29-1,TGCAGCGTCTCCATCGGGGAAGATCAGCCCCAGCATTTT,CSVSIGEDQPQHF
TRBD2,TRBJ2-1,-,TRBV28,TGTGCCAGCAGTTTAAGGCGCGGGAGGGACTACAATGAGCAGTTCTTC,CASSLRRGRDYNEQFF
TRBD1,TRBJ2-7,many,TRBV10-3,TGTGCCATCAGCCCCGCTATGAGACAGGGCTTTTTCCACGAGCAGTACTTC,CAISPAMRQGFFHEQYF
TRBD2,TRBJ2-3,few,TRBV5-1,TGCGCCAGCAGCCCCTCCTTTAGCGGGAGGGCCAACACAGATACGCAGTATTTT,CASSPSFSGRANTDTQYF
TRBD2,TRBJ2-7,-,TRBV5-1,TGCGCCAGCAGCTTCCTCCCTAGCGGGGGGGCCTACGAGCAGTACTTC,CASSFLPSGGAYEQYF
-,TRBJ2-5,few,TRBV5-1,TGCGCCAGCAGCTCCGGAGGGTCCCCAGAGACCCAGTACTTC,CASSSGGSPETQYF
TRBD2,TRBJ2-7,-,TRBV5-1,TGCGCCAGCAGCGTGGGGACAACCGGGACTAGCGGGAGGTCGTACGAGCAGTACTTC,CASSVGTTGTSGRSYEQYF
-,TRBJ2-1,-,TRBV6-1,TGTGCCAGCAGTGGAAACAGGGCTTACAATGAGCAGTTCTTC,CASSGNRAYNEQFF
TRBD2,TRBJ2-7,-,TRBV20-1,TGCAGTGCTAGACCTAGCGGTTACGAGCAGTACTTC,CSARPSGYEQYF
TRBD1,TRBJ2-7,few,TRBV4-2,TGTGCCAGCAGCCAATCGTTAGGGACAGGGGGCGCGGGGGAGCAGTACTTC,CASSQSLGTGGAGEQYF
TRBD2,TRBJ2-2,-,TRBV7-2,TGTGCCAGCAGCTTAGCACAAGTTACTAGCGGGCGGAACACCGGGGAGCTGTTTTTT,CASSLAQVTSGRNTGELFF
TRBD2,TRBJ2-4,-,TRBV4-2,TGTGCCAGCAGCCAAGACCCGGGCGGGGGGGCTCCCAAAAACATTCAGTACTTC,CASSQDPGGGAPKNIQYF
-,TRBJ2-6,-,TRBV5-1,TGCGCCAGCAGCGGGCGGACGGGGATCACTGGGGCCAACGTCCTGACTTTC,CASSGRTGITGANVLTF
TRBD2,TRBJ2-1,many,TRBV11-1,TGTGCCAGCAGCGAGACCGGGACTAGCGGGCAGTCCCTATACAATGAGCAGTTCTTC,CASSETGTSGQSLYNEQFF
-,TRBJ1-3,many,TRBV29-1,TGCAGCGTTTTGTCGATCTCTGGAAACACCATATATTTT,CSVLSISGNTIYF
-,TRBJ2-3,-,TRBV3-1,TGTGCCAGCAGCCAAGACGGGAGTAGGACCGCAGATACGCAGTATTTT,CASSQDGSRTADTQYF
-,TRBJ1-5,-,TRBV6-2/TRBV6-3,TGTGCCAGCAGTTCCCGGGACGGGGCGGGCAATCAGCCCCAGCATTTT,CASSSRDGAGNQPQHF
-,TRBJ2-6,few,TRBV5-1,TGCGCCAGCAGGCTTCTCTCTGGGGCCAACGTCCTGACTTTC,CASRLLSGANVLTF
-,TRBJ2-3,-,TRBV20-1,TGCAGTGCTGAGGGAGCAGATACGCAGTATTTT,CSAEGADTQYF